Each of the 15 T cell receptor beta chains below was sequenced from the same sample in a study of blood T cell repertoires in COVID-19. Repertoires were generated with immunoSEQ multiplex PCR, while TCRdb's copy carries only in-frame clones and drops some. The sample has 75,000 to 95,000 clones; roughly 80% are singletons. Sequencing was performed on peripheral blood. The receptors derive from a man in his 60s with COVID-19, enrolled during active disease.

This sequence joins TRBV18 and TRBJ2-2; 7 bases agree with TRBD1. Trimming removed 4 bases from V and 0 bases from J; junction bases left unmatched: 5. The germline CDR1 and CDR2 sequences are KGHSH and LQKENI. CDR3 length: 16 residues. Here the CDR3 reads CASSQDRPTNTGELFF. CDR3 DNA: TGTGCCAGCTCACAGGACAGGCCGACGAACACCGGGGAGCTGTTTTTT.

The gene calls are TRBV5-1 and TRBJ2-3, with 12 bases identical to TRBD1. J was trimmed by 4 bases and V by 4 bases; bases with no gene match: 4. CDR1 is SGHRS and CDR2 is YFSETQ in the germline V gene. The CDR3 loop spans 15 amino acids. The CDR3 loop is CASSTRDRGPDTQYF. CDR3 sequence (DNA): TGCGCCAGCAGCACTCGGGACAGGGGGCCAGATACGCAGTATTTT.

The V gene is TRBV20-1, the J gene TRBJ2-3; D call uncertain. This CDR3 spans 11 amino acids. Trimming cost V 6 bases and J 4 bases, with 8 bases left between them. Germline values: CDR1 DFQATT, CDR2 SNEGSKA (reference sequence). CDR3 region: CSASGPDTQYF. DNA of the CDR3: TGCAGTGCAAGTGGGCCAGATACGCAGTATTTT.

The rearrangement links TRBV5-8 to TRBJ1-6; D gene ambiguous. There are 16 residues in the CDR3. Germline CDR1 and CDR2: SGHTS and YDEGEE. The V end was cut by 6 bases, the J end by 5 bases, with 18 bases between. The CDR3 region has the DNA TGTGCCAGCAAACTGGCCGGTAACAGCCATAATTCACCCCTCCACTTT. Its translation: CASKLAGNSHNSPLHF.

This sequence joins TRBV7-9 and TRBJ1-4; no clear D gene. V lost 5 bases and J lost 7, with 17 bases in between. This CDR3 spans 15 amino acids. CDR1 SEHNR and CDR2 FQNEAQ come from the germline V gene (reference sequence). The CDR3 DNA reads TGTGCCAGCAGCCTTAAAGTACAGTCGAGTGAAAAACTGTTTTTT. Its translation: CASSLKVQSSEKLFF.

V gene TRBV7-3 combines with J gene TRBJ2-1; 9 bases map to TRBD1. The CDR3 spans 15 residues. V was pared by 3 bases and J by 3 bases, with 3 bases of the junction left unmatched. Germline lookup yields CDR1 SGHTA and CDR2 FQGTGA. CDR3 DNA sequence: TGTGCCAGCAGCTTGGAGGGACAGGGCTACAATGAGCAGTTCTTC. This translates into CASSLEGQGYNEQFF.

This clone has only a few counts. This chain joins TRBV30 and TRBJ2-7, with 7 bases lining up with TRBD1. Looked up from germline, CDR1 is GTSNPN and CDR2 is SVGIG (reference sequence). The ends lost 1 base at V and 10 bases at J; junction bases unmatched: 7. The CDR3 spans 12 residues. The CDR3 spells CAWSAPGTVQYF. CDR3 bases: TGTGCCTGGAGTGCACCCGGGACAGTCCAGTACTTC.

This chain connects TRBV6-4 to TRBJ2-1; 10 bases are a match to TRBD2. CDR1 is MRHNA and CDR2 is SNTAGT in the germline V gene. The CDR3 totals 15 residues. The V and J ends lost 6 bases and 5 bases, in that order; junction bases with no gene match: 7. The CDR3 protein is CASRGDTSGDNEQFF. The CDR3 region has the DNA TGTGCCAGCAGGGGGGATACTAGCGGGGACAATGAGCAGTTCTTC.

This chain joins TRBV7-8 and TRBJ2-5, with TRBD2 identical over 8 bases. Per germline, CDR1 SGHVS and CDR2 FQNEAQ. Unmatched junction bases numbered 6, after V lost 1 base and J lost 2 bases. The CDR3 length is 16 residues. Here the CDR3 DNA reads TGTGCCAGCAGCTTAGGTCCAGCGGGAGTTCAAGAGACCCAGTACTTC. Translation: CASSLGPAGVQETQYF. Full variable domain (outside the CDR3, taken from reference TRBV7-8 and TRBJ2-5): GAGVSQSPRYKVAKRGQDVALRCDPISGHVSLFWYQQALGQGPEFLTYFQNEAQLDKSGLPSDRFFAERPEGSVSTLKIQRTQQEDSAVYLCASSLGPAGVQETQYFGPGTRLLVL.

This clone was seen only a few times. The chain couples TRBV3-1 (or the pseudogene TRBV3-2) to TRBJ2-1; 7 positions agree with TRBD1. Germline lookup yields CDR1 LGHDT and CDR2 YNNKEL (reference sequence). The CDR3 is made up of 16 amino acids. The trim removed 3 bases at V and 4 bases at J, leaving 9 bases unmatched. The CDR3 sequence: CASSQWSSGQYNEQFF. The CDR3 DNA follows: TGTGCCAGCAGCCAGTGGTCCTCGGGACAGTACAATGAGCAGTTCTTC.

The V gene is TRBV19, the J gene TRBJ2-5; TRBD2 is a possible D gene (5 bases). The CDR3 is made up of 15 amino acids. V gave up 3 bases and J gave up 4 bases, with 15 bases separating them. Germline CDR1 is LNHDA and CDR2 is SQIVND (reference sequence). CDR3 sequence reads: CASSMSAGRLETQYF. In nucleotides, the CDR3 is TGTGCCAGTAGTATGTCGGCGGGCAGGCTAGAGACCCAGTACTTC.

The sample holds one count of this clone. The rearrangement joins TRBV12-3 or TRBV12-4 to TRBJ2-7, with a possible D match to TRBD2 (6 bases). V lost 8 bases to trimming and J lost 1 base, with 12 bases between them. CDR3 size: 13 residues. The CDR3 DNA reads TGTGCCAGCGGGGGGAGACCGTCCTACGAGCAGTACTTC. Translated: CASGGRPSYEQYF.

This clone was detected a few times. V gene TRBV18 combines with J gene TRBJ1-1, with D uncertain. The length of the CDR3 is 13 residues. The V end lost 5 bases, the J end lost 6 bases, and 13 bases lay between the germline ends. Germline V lookup: CDR1 KGHSH, CDR2 LQKENI. The CDR3 spells CASSRNRRAEAFF. The CDR3 DNA follows: TGTGCCAGCTCAAGGAACCGGAGGGCTGAAGCTTTCTTT.

V usage is TRBV14 and J usage is TRBJ2-7, with a tentative D call TRBD1 (5 bases). Germline values: CDR1 SGHDN, CDR2 FVKESK. The CDR3 runs to 15 residues. V lost 1 base and J 0 bases, leaving 10 bases between the germline ends. The DNA of the CDR3 is TGTGCCAGCAGCCAAGCGAGACAGCCCTCCTACGAGCAGTACTTC. Translating gives CASSQARQPSYEQYF.

The genes are TRBV5-5 and TRBJ1-5, with D possibly matching TRBD1 (5 bases). V lost 1 base and J 7 bases, leaving 15 bases between the germline ends. The germline gives CDR1 SGHKS, CDR2 YYEKEE (reference sequence). The CDR3 contains 15 residues. CDR3 in DNA: TGTGCCAGCAGCTTGCGGGGGGGAGTGGGGCAGCCCCAGCATTTT. Amino acid sequence: CASSLRGGVGQPQHF.